The 5 T cell receptor beta chains listed next were all sequenced from one sample in a study of T cells in Graves' hyperthyroidism and ophthalmopathy (dated 2019 in TCRdb). Library prep was done by multiplex PCR. The sequencer listed for this sample is Illumina HiSeq 2000. The TCR beta CDR3 regions were amplified from RNA transcripts. A first-round RT-PCR of the TCR CDR3 used the HTBI primer set with the Qiagen OneStep RT-PCR kit. TCRdb trimmed public reads at Q25 via fastp, called clones via MiXCR and kept in-frame beta chains. Each entry is one CDR3 protein sequence, shown with its most common DNA and genes. A total of roughly 840,000 distinct CDR3 sequences appear in this sample, 38% of them only once. More than 7% of the sample is in the top ten clones. The sequenced sample consisted of blood. The receptors stem from a man between 18 and 29 years old with Graves' hyperthyroidism.

This clonotype was picked up a small number of times. The gene calls are TRBV7-9 and TRBJ2-7; TRBD2 is a possible D gene (6 bases). The CDR3 totals 13 residues. Trimming removed 5 bases at V and 9 bases at J, with 17 bases between. Germline CDR1 and CDR2: SEHNR and FQNEAQ (reference sequence). This CDR3 reads CASSPEGAAGQYF. The CDR3 coding sequence is TGTGCCAGCAGCCCGGAGGGCGCAGCTGGGCAGTACTTC.

The rearrangement links TRBV10-3 to TRBJ1-1; D remains ambiguous. V was shortened by 0 bases and J by 7 bases, with 6 bases between the two germline ends. This CDR3 region has 12 residues. In germline, CDR1 is ENHRY, CDR2 SYGVKD. CDR3 residues: CAISESPDEAFF. DNA of the CDR3: TGTGCCATCAGTGAGTCGCCGGATGAAGCTTTCTTT.

At least ten counts were recorded for this clonotype. The V gene is TRBV19, the J gene TRBJ2-7; 10 nucleotides agree with TRBD1. V gave up 8 bases and J gave up 3 bases; unmatched junction bases: 4. There are 13 residues in the CDR3. Germline CDR1 and CDR2: LNHDA and SQIVND (reference sequence). CDR3 coding DNA: TGTGCCAGTCGGGGACAGGGGAACTACGAGCAGTACTTC. Its protein is CASRGQGNYEQYF.

This chain links TRBV12-3 or TRBV12-4 with TRBJ2-5; D perhaps matches TRBD2 (6 bases). V was pared by 6 bases and J by 9 bases, with 14 bases between. The CDR3 loop spans 12 amino acids. CDR3 coding DNA: TGTGCCAGCAGCCAAGACGGAGGGCCCCAGTACTTC. It yields the protein CASSQDGGPQYF.

The table lists this clonotype with many counts. J is TRBJ1-5 and V is TRBV5-1; D gene ambiguous. V dropped 5 bases and J dropped 7 bases, with 4 bases sitting between them. The CDR3 has 10 amino acids. The V gene's germline CDR1 is SGHRS and CDR2 YFSETQ. The DNA for the CDR3 is TGCGCCAGCAGAGGGCAGCCCCAGCATTTT. It specifies CASRGQPQHF. The full variable domain, its missing parts supplied by reference TRBV5-1 and TRBJ1-5, is KAGVTQTPRYLIKTRGQQVTLSCSPISGHRSVSWYQQTPGQGLQFLFEYFSETQRNKGNFPGRFSGRQFSNSRSEMNVSTLELGDSALYLCASRGQPQHFGDGTRLSIL.